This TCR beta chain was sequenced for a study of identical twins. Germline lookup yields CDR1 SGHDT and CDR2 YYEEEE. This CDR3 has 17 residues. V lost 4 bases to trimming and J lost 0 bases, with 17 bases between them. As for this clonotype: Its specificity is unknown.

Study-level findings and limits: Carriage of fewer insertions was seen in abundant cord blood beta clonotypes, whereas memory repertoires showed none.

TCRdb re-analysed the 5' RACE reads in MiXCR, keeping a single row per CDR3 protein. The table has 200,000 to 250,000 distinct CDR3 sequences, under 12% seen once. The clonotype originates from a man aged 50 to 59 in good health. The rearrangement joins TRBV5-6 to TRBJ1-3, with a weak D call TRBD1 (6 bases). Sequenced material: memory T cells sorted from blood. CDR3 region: CASSGVMGGDSGNTIYF. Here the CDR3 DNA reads TGTGCCAGCAGCGGCGTGATGGGGGGCGACTCTGGAAACACCATATATTTT.